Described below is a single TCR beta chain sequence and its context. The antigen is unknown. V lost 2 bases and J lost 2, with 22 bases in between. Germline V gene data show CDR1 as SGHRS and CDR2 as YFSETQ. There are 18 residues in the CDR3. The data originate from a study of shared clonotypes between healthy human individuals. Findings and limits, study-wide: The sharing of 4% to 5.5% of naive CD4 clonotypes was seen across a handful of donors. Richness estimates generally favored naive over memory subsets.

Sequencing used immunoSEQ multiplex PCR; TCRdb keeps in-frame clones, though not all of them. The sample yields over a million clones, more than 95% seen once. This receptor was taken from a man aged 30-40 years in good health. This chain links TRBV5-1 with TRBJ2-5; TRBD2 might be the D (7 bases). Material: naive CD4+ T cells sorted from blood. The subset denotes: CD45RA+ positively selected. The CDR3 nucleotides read TGCGCCAGCAGCTTTGGGGCTAGCGGAGGGGGGAAGCAAGAGACCCAGTACTTC. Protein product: CASSFGASGGGKQETQYF. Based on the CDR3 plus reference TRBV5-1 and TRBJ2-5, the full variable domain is KAGVTQTPRYLIKTRGQQVTLSCSPISGHRSVSWYQQTPGQGLQFLFEYFSETQRNKGNFPGRFSGRQFSNSRSEMNVSTLELGDSALYLCASSFGASGGGKQETQYFGPGTRLLVL.